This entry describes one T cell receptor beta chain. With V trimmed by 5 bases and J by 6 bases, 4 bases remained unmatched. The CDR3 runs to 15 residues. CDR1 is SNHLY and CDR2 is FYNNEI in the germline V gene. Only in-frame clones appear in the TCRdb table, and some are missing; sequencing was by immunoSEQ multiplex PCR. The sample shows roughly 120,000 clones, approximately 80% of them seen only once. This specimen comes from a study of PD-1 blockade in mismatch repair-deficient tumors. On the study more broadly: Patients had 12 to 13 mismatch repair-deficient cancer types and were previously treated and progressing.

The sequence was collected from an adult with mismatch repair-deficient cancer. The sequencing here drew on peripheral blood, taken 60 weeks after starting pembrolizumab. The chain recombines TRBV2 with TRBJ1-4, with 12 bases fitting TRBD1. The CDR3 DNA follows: TGTGCCAGCAGTAGGGACAGGGGGCTTGATGAAAAACTGTTTTTT. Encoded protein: CASSRDRGLDEKLFF.